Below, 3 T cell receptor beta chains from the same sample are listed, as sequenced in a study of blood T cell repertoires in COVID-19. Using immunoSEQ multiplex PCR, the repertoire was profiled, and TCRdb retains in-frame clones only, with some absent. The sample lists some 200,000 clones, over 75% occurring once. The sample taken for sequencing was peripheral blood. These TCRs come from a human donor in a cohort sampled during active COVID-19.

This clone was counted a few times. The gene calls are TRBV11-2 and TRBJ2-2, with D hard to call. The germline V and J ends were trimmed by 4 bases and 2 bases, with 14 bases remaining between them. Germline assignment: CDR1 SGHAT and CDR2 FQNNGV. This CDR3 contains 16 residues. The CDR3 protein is CASSSLMTPNTGELFF. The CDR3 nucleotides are TGTGCCAGCAGCTCCCTAATGACACCAAACACCGGGGAGCTGTTTTTT.

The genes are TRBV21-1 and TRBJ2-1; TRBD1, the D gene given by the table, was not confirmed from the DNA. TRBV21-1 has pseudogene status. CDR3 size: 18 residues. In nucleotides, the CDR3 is TGTGCCAGCAGCAAAGTGGGGACCAGGGGGAGCTCCTACAATGAGCAGTTCTTC. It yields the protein CASSKVGTRGSSYNEQFF.

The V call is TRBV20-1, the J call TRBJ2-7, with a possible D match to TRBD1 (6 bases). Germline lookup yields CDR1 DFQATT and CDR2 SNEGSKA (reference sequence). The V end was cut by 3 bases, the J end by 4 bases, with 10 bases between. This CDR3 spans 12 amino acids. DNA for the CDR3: TGCAGTGCTAGTGAAACAGGGTACGAGCAGTACTTC. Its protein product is CSASETGYEQYF.